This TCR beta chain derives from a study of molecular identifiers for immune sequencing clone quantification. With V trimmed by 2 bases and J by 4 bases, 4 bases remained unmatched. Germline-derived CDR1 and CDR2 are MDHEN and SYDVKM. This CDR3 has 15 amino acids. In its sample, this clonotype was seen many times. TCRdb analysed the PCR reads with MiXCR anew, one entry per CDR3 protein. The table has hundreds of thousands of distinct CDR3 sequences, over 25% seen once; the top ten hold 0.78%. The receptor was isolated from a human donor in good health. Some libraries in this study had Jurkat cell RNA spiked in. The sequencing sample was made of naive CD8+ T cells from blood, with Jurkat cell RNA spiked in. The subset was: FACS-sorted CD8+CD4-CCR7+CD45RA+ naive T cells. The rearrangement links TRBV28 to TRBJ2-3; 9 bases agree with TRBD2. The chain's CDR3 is CASSLDSGSSDTQYF. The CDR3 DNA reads TGTGCCAGCAGTTTAGATAGCGGGAGTTCAGATACGCAGTATTTT.